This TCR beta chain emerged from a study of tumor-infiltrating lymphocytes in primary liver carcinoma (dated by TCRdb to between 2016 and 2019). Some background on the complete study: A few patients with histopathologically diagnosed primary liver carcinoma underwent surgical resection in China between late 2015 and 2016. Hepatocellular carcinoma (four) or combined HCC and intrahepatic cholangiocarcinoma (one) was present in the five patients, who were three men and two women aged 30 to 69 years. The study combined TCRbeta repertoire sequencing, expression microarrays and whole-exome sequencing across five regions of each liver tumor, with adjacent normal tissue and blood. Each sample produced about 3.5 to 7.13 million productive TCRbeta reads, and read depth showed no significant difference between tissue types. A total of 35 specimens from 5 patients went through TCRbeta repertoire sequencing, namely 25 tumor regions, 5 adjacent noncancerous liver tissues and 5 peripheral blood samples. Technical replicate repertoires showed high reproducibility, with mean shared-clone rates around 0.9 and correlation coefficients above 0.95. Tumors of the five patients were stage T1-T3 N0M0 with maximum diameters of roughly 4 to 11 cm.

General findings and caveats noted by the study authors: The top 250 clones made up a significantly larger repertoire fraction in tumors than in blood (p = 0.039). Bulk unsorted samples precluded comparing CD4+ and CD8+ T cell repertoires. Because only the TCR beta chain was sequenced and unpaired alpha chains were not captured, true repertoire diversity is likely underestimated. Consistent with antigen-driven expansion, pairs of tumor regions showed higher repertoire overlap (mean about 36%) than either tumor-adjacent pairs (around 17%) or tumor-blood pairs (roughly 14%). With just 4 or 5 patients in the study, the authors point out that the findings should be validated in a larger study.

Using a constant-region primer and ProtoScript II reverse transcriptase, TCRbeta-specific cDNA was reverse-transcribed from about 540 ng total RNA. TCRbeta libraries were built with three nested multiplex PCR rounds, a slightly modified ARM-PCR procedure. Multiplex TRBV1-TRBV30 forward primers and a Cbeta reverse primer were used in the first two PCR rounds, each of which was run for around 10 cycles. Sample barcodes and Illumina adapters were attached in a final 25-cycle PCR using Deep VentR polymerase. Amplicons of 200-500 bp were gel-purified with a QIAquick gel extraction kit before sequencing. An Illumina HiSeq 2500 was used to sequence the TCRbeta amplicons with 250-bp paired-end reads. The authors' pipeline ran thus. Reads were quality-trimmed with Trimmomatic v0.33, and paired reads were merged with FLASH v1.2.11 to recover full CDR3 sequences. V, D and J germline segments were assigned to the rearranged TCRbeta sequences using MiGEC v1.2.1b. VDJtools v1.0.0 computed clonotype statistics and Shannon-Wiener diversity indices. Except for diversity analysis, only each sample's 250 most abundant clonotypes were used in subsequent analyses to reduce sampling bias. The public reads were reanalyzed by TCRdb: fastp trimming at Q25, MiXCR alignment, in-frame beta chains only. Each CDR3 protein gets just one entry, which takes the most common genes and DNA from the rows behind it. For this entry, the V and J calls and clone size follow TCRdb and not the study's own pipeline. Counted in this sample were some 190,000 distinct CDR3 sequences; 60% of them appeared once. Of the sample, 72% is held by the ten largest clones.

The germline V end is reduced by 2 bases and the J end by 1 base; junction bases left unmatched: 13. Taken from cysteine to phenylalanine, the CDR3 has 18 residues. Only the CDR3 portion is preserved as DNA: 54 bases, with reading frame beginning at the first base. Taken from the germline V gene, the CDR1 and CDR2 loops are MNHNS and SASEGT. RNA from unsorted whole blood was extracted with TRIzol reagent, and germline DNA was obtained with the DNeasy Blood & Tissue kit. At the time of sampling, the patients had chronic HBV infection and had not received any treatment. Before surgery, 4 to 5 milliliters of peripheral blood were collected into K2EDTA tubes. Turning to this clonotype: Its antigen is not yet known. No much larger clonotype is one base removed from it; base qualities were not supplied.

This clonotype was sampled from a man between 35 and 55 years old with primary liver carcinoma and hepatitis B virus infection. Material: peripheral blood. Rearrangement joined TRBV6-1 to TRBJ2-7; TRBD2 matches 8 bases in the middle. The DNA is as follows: TGTGCCAGCAGTGAATTAGCGGGACCCGAAAGTCCTTCCTACGAGCAGTACTTC. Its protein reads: CASSELAGPESPSYEQYF.